Below are 16 T cell receptor beta chains sequenced from a single sample in a study of T cell responses to AZD1222 COVID-19 vaccine. Assay used: immunoSEQ multiplex PCR; TCRdb lists only in-frame clones, some missing. The sample carries roughly 97,000 clones, around 88% recorded once. Sample: peripheral blood, taken on day 0 of AZD1222 vaccination. These receptors came from an adult in good health.

This chain connects TRBV30 to TRBJ1-5; weak D call: TRBD1 (6 bases). With 3 bases removed from V and 4 bases from J, the gap between germline ends came to 16 bases. The CDR3 totals 15 residues. Germline CDR1 is GTSNPN and CDR2 is SVGIG (reference sequence). CDR3 nucleotide sequence: TGTGCCTGGAGCTACAGGGAGGGGGGTAATCAGCCCCAGCATTTT. This encodes CAWSYREGGNQPQHF.

The CDR3 DNA reads as TGTGCCAGCAGCGTGGGACTGAACTCCTATAATTCACCCCTCCACTTT. It is translated as CASSVGLNSYNSPLHF. V is TRBV7-2 and J is TRBJ1-6; possibly TRBD1 for D (5 bases). The CDR3 is made up of 16 amino acids. V dropped 5 bases and J dropped 0 bases, with 11 bases sitting between them. In germline, CDR1 is SGHTA, CDR2 FQGNSA.

The V call is TRBV28, the J call TRBJ1-2, with unresolved D. There are 11 residues in the CDR3. Trimming took off 6 bases at V and 4 bases at J, with 6 bases between the two ends. Germline CDR1 is MDHEN and CDR2 is SYDVKM. The DNA of the CDR3 is TGTGCCAGCAGCTCACCCTATGGCTACACCTTC. Amino acids: CASSSPYGYTF.

The rearrangement uses TRBV18 and TRBJ1-4, with D hard to call. CDR1 is KGHSH, CDR2 LQKENI, per germline. This CDR3 has 13 amino acids. Trimming cost V 0 bases and J 8 bases, with 7 bases left between them. The CDR3 DNA reads as TGTGCCAGCTCACCACCCCCTCGAGAAAAACTGTTTTTT. Translating gives CASSPPPREKLFF.

The chain recombines TRBV18 with TRBJ1-4, with D unclear. V lost 3 bases and J 2 bases, leaving 13 bases between the germline ends. Germline V CDR1 and CDR2: KGHSH, LQKENI. CDR3 length: 16 residues. The CDR3 DNA follows: TGTGCCAGCTCACCCCGCCAGGTCCTGACTAATGAAAAACTGTTTTTT. Its protein is CASSPRQVLTNEKLFF.

The chain has TRBV7-2 and TRBJ1-5, with D possibly being TRBD1 (5 bases). The CDR3 is 14 residues long. Trimming cost V 4 bases and J 15 bases, with 22 bases left between them. Germline V gene data show CDR1 as SGHTA and CDR2 as FQGNSA. The CDR3 DNA is TGTGCCAGCAGCTCCAACCCGGGACGGCCCCTCGGGCATTTT. It yields the protein CASSSNPGRPLGHF.

The CDR3 loop reads CASSVVIGSGYTF. The DNA for the CDR3 is TGTGCCAGCAGCGTAGTTATAGGGAGTGGCTACACCTTC. The chain links TRBV9 to TRBJ1-2; D ambiguous. With 0 bases removed from V and 7 bases from J, the gap between germline ends came to 10 bases. Germline V gives CDR1 SGDLS, CDR2 YYNGEE. CDR3 length equals 13 residues.

This clone was counted once. The chain combines TRBV4-2 with TRBJ1-1; TRBD1 agrees at 9 bases. The CDR3 consists of 13 residues. Germline V CDR1 and CDR2: LGHNA, YNFKEQ. The V and J ends lost 4 bases and 6 bases, in that order; junction bases with no gene match: 3. CDR3 region: CASSPQGAAEAFF. The CDR3 coding sequence is TGTGCCAGCAGCCCACAGGGGGCCGCTGAAGCTTTCTTT.

V and J are TRBV9 and TRBJ1-2, with D hard to call. Germline CDR1 reads SGDLS; CDR2 reads YYNGEE. The CDR3 loop spans 15 amino acids. Trimming removed 0 bases from V and 5 bases from J, with 14 bases in between. DNA for the CDR3: TGTGCCAGCAGCGTAGTAGCCTGGCAGCTTTATGGCTACACCTTC. Translated: CASSVVAWQLYGYTF.

This clone was recorded once. V is TRBV18 and J is TRBJ2-3, with TRBD2 identical over 8 bases. V lost 6 bases to trimming and J lost 0 bases; unmatched junction nucleotides: 8. Per the germline V gene, CDR1 is KGHSH and CDR2 is LQKENI. CDR3 length: 16 residues. In nucleotides, the CDR3 is TGTGCCAGCTCGCAAGAACTAGCGGCTAGCACAGATACGCAGTATTTT. Translated: CASSQELAASTDTQYF.

This clone was counted only a few times. The chain uses TRBV19 and TRBJ1-1, with 7 bases identical to TRBD1. The CDR3 runs to 15 residues. In germline, CDR1 is LNHDA, CDR2 SQIVND (reference sequence). With V trimmed by 5 bases and J by 3 bases, 9 bases remained unmatched. The CDR3 reads CASSPTQGVYTEAFF. The CDR3 DNA follows: TGTGCCAGTAGTCCAACCCAGGGGGTGTACACTGAAGCTTTCTTT.

The chain has TRBV25-1 and TRBJ2-3; D is uncertain. This CDR3 contains 14 residues. V was trimmed by 3 bases and J by 6 bases, leaving 13 bases between them. Germline values: CDR1 MGHDK, CDR2 SYGVNS. The CDR3 reads CASSEGLGSDTQYF. CDR3 coding DNA: TGTGCCAGCAGTGAGGGTCTAGGGTCCGATACGCAGTATTTT.

This clone was seen a single time. The CDR3 sequence: CASNVMNTEAFF. The CDR3 DNA is TGTGCCAGCAACGTTATGAACACTGAAGCTTTCTTT. V gene TRBV28 combines with J gene TRBJ1-1; D is undetermined. V dropped 7 bases and J dropped 0 bases, with 6 bases sitting between them. The germline gives CDR1 MDHEN, CDR2 SYDVKM. This CDR3 region has 12 residues.

The chain has TRBV5-5 and TRBJ2-7, with D unresolved. This CDR3 spans 13 amino acids. V was clipped by 0 bases and J by 1 base, with 5 bases between them. Germline CDR1 and CDR2: SGHKS and YYEKEE (reference sequence). The chain's CDR3 is CASSLVRSYEQYF. Written as DNA, the CDR3 is TGTGCCAGCAGCTTGGTCAGATCCTACGAGCAGTACTTC.

V is TRBV20-1 and J is TRBJ2-1; no reliable D call. The CDR3 has 11 residues. Germline V lookup: CDR1 DFQATT, CDR2 SNEGSKA (reference sequence). V lost 2 bases to trimming and J lost 9 bases, with 8 bases between them. CDR3 sequence reads: CSARYDREQFF. The CDR3 DNA reads as TGCAGTGCTAGATACGATCGTGAGCAGTTCTTC.

The chain links TRBV7-2 to TRBJ2-3; the match to TRBD2 covers 12 bases. From germline, CDR1 is SGHTA and CDR2 FQGNSA. The CDR3 totals 14 residues. J gave up 3 bases and V 6 bases, and 1 base lay outside the gene matches. The CDR3 nucleotides are TGTGCCAGCAGGCTAGCGGGAGGGACAGATACGCAGTATTTT. Translation gives CASRLAGGTDTQYF.